The rows below give T cell receptor beta chains drawn from one sample of a study of cytomegalovirus exposure and HLA in healthy donors. Profiled with immunoSEQ multiplex PCR; TCRdb holds only in-frame clones, not every one. Among 130,000 or so clones listed, roughly three quarters were seen once. Sequenced material: PBMCs. The receptors originated from a woman aged 55 to 70 in good health and CMV-seronegative. The CDR3 runs from the conserved cysteine through the conserved F or W. The D gene is left open where the match is weak.

v_gene,d_gene,j_gene,CDR3nt,CDR3aa
TRBV7-2,-,TRBJ2-2,TGTGCCAGCAGACAAAGGACAGCGAACACCGGGGAGCTGTTTTTT,CASRQRTANTGELFF
TRBV10-2,TRBD2,TRBJ2-1,TGCGCCAGCGGACCTAGCGGGAGGGCCACGAATGAGCAGTTCTTC,CASGPSGRATNEQFF
TRBV11-2,TRBD1,TRBJ2-5,TGTGCCAGCAGGCCGACAGGGGGCGGAGAGACCCAGTACTTC,CASRPTGGGETQYF
TRBV6-1,-,TRBJ1-1,TGTGCCAGCAGCCGAGGCAGCCCTAACACTGAAGCTTTCTTT,CASSRGSPNTEAFF
TRBV9,TRBD1,TRBJ1-2,TGTGCCAGCAGCACCGGACAGGGGGCTAGCGGCTACACCTTC,CASSTGQGASGYTF
TRBV6-1,-,TRBJ2-7,TGTGCCAGCAGTCTCCACGGTTCGAGAGCCTACGAGCAGTACTTC,CASSLHGSRAYEQYF
TRBV18,TRBD2,TRBJ2-2,TGTGCCAGCTCACTCTCCCGGACTAGGGCCCCCGCCGGGGAGCTGTTTTTT,CASSLSRTRAPAGELFF
TRBV19,TRBD2,TRBJ2-3,TGTGCCAGTAGTATCTTTAGCGGGGGGGCCACAGATACGCAGTATTTT,CASSIFSGGATDTQYF
TRBV28,-,TRBJ2-7,TGTGCCAGCAGTTTAACCGGGGTCAACTCCTACGAGCAGTACTTC,CASSLTGVNSYEQYF
TRBV2,-,TRBJ2-7,TGTGCCAGCAAGCCGGGGTACGAGCAGTACTTC,CASKPGYEQYF
TRBV9,-,TRBJ2-7,TGTGCCAGCAGCGTAGCGGGCAGGGGGGACTACGAGCAGTACTTC,CASSVAGRGDYEQYF
TRBV6-1,-,TRBJ1-4,TGTGCCAGCAGCCCCCGGGGAGGGGAAAAACTGTTTTTT,CASSPRGGEKLFF